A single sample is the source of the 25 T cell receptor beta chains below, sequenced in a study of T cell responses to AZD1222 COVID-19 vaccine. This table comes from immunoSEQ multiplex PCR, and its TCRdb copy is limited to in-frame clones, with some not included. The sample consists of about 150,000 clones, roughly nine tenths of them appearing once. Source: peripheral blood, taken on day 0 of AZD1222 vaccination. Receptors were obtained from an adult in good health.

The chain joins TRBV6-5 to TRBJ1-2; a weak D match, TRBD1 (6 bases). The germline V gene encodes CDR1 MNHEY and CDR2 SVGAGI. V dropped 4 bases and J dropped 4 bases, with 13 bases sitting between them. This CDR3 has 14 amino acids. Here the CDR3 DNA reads TGTGCCAGCAGTTCCGCTGGGGGGGCCTATGGCTACACCTTC. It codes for CASSSAGGAYGYTF.

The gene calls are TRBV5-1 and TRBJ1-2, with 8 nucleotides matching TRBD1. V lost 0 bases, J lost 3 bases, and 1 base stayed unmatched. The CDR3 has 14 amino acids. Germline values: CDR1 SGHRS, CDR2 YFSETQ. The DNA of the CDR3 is TGCGCCAGCAGCTTGGAGACAGGGGACTATGGCTACACCTTC. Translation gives CASSLETGDYGYTF.

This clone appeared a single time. In DNA, the CDR3 is TGTGCCAGCAGCGTAGGTTTAGCGGGGGCCGACAATGAGCAGTTCTTC. Amino acids: CASSVGLAGADNEQFF. The chain links TRBV9 to TRBJ2-1, with 9 bases fitting TRBD2. V dropped 0 bases and J dropped 5; count of bases not matched to a gene: 6. The germline gives CDR1 SGDLS, CDR2 YYNGEE. This CDR3 comprises 16 residues. Combining the CDR3 with reference TRBV9 and TRBJ2-1 gives the whole variable domain DSGVTQTPKHLITATGQRVTLRCSPRSGDLSVYWYQQSLDQGLQFLIQYYNGEERAKGNILERFSAQQFPDLHSELNLSSLELGDSALYFCASSVGLAGADNEQFFGPGTRLTVL.

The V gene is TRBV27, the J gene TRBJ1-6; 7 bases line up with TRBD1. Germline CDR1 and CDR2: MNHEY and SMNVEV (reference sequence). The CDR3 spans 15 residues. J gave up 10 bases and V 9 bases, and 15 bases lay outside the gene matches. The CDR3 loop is CASCSIWTGSSPLHF. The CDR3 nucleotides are TGTGCCAGTTGCTCAATTTGGACAGGATCCTCACCCCTCCACTTT.

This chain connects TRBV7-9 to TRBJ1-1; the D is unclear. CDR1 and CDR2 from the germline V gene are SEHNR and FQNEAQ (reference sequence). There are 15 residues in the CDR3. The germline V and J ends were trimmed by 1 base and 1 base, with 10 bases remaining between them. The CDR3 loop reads CASSLGVVRNTEAFF. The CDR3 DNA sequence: TGTGCCAGCAGCTTAGGAGTCGTCAGGAACACTGAAGCTTTCTTT.

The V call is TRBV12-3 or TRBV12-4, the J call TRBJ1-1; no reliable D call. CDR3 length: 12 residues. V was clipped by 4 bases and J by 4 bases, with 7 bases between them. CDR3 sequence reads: CASSSKATEAFF. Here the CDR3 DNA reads TGTGCCAGCAGTTCCAAGGCCACTGAAGCTTTCTTT.

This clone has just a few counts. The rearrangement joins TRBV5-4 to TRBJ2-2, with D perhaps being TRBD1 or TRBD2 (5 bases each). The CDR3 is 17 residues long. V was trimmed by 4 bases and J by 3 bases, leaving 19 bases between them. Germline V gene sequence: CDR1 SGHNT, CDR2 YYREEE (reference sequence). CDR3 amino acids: CASSPFAGRVDTGELFF. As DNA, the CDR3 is TGTGCCAGCAGCCCCTTCGCGGGCAGGGTCGACACCGGGGAGCTGTTTTTT.

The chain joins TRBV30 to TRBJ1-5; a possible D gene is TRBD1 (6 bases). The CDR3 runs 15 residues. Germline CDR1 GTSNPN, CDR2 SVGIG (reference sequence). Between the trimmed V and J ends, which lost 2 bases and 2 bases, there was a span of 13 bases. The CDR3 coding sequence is TGTGCCTGGAGTCGCCCGGACAGCCGCAATCAGCCCCAGCATTTT. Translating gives CAWSRPDSRNQPQHF.

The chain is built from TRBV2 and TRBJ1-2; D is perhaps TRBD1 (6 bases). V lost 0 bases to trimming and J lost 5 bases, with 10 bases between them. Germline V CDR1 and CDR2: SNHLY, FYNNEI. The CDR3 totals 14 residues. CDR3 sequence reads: CASSEALQGYGYTF. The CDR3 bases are TGTGCCAGCAGTGAAGCGCTACAGGGTTATGGCTACACCTTC. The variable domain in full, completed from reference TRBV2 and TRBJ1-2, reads EPEVTQTPSHQVTQMGQEVILRCVPISNHLYFYWYRQILGQKVEFLVSFYNNEISEKSEIFDDQFSVERPDGSNFTLKIRSTKLEDSAMYFCASSEALQGYGYTFGSGTRLTVV.

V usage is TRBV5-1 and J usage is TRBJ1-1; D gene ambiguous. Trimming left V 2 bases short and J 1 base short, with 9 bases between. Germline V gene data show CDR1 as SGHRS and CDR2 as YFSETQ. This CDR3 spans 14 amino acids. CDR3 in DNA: TGCGCCAGCAGCTTTGACCTAGGGAACACTGAAGCTTTCTTT. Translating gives CASSFDLGNTEAFF.

The CDR3 nucleotides read TGTGCCAGCAGCGTAGCCCCCAAAGAGACCCAGTACTTC. Amino acid sequence: CASSVAPKETQYF. The V and J genes are TRBV9 and TRBJ2-5; D unresolved. The germline V gene has CDR1 SGDLS and CDR2 YYNGEE. The V and J ends lost 0 bases and 3 bases respectively, with 6 bases between them. The CDR3 spans 13 residues. Combining the CDR3 with reference TRBV9 and TRBJ2-5 gives the whole variable domain DSGVTQTPKHLITATGQRVTLRCSPRSGDLSVYWYQQSLDQGLQFLIQYYNGEERAKGNILERFSAQQFPDLHSELNLSSLELGDSALYFCASSVAPKETQYFGPGTRLLVL.

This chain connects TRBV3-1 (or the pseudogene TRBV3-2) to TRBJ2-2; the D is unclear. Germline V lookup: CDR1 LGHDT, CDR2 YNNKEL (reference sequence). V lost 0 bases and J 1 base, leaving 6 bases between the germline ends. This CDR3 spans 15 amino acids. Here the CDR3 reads CASSQEIRNTGELFF. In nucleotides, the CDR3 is TGTGCCAGCAGCCAAGAGATCAGGAACACCGGGGAGCTGTTTTTT.

The CDR3 here is CASSISTGGGNQPQHF. CDR3 bases: TGTGCCAGCAGCATATCTACAGGGGGAGGCAATCAGCCCCAGCATTTT. The genes are TRBV7-2 and TRBJ1-5; 8 bases line up with TRBD1. The CDR3 extends over 16 amino acids. Germline V lookup: CDR1 SGHTA, CDR2 FQGNSA. J lost 2 bases, V lost 5 bases, and 8 bases had no gene match.

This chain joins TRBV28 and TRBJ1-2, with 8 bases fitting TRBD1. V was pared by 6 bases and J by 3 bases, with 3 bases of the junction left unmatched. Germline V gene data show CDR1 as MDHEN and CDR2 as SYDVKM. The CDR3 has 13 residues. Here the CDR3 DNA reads TGTGCCAGCAGGTCACAGGGGGACTATGGCTACACCTTC. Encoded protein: CASRSQGDYGYTF.

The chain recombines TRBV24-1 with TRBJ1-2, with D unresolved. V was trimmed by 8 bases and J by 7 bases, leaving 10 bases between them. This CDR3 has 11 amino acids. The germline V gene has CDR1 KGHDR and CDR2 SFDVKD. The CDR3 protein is CATNSGTGYTF. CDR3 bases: TGTGCCACCAATAGCGGCACTGGCTACACCTTC.

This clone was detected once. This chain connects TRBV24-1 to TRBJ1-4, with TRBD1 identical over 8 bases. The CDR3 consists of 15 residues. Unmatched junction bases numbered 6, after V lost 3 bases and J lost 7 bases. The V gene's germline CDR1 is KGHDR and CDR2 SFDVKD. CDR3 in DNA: TGTGCCACCAGTGATCCACAAACAGGGGGTGAAAAACTGTTTTTT. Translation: CATSDPQTGGEKLFF.

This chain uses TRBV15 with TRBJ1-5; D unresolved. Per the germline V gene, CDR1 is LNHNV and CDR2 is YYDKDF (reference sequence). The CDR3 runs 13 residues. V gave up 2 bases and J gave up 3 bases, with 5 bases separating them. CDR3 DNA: TGTGCCACCAGCAGACTGATCAATCAGCCCCAGCATTTT. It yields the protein CATSRLINQPQHF.

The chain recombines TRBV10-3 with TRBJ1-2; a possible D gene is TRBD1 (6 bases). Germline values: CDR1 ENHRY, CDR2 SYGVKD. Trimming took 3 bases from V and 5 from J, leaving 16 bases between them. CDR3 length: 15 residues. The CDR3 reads CAISDGRGSRYGYTF. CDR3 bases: TGTGCCATCAGTGACGGCAGGGGTTCGAGGTATGGCTACACCTTC.

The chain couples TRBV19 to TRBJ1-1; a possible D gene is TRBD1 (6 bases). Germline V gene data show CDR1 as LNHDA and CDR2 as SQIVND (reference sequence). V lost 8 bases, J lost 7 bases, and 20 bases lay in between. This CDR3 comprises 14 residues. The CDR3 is CASFGGVPRSEAFF. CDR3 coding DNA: TGTGCCAGTTTTGGGGGCGTGCCCCGGAGTGAAGCTTTCTTT.

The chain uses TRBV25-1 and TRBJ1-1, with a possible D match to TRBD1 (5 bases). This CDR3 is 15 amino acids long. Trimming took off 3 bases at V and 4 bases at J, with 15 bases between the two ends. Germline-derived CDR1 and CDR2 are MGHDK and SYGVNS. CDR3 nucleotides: TGTGCCAGCAGTGAGCCGGGACCCCTGGGCACTGAAGCTTTCTTT. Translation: CASSEPGPLGTEAFF. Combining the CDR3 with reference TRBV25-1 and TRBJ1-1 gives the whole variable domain EADIYQTPRYLVIGTGKKITLECSQTMGHDKMYWYQQDPGMELHLIHYSYGVNSTEKGDLSSESTVSRIRTEHFPLTLESARPSHTSQYLCASSEPGPLGTEAFFGQGTRLTVV.

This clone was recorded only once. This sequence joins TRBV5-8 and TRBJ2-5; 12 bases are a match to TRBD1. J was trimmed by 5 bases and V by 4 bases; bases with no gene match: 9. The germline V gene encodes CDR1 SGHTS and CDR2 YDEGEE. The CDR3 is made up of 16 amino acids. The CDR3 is CASSPGGQGAGETQYF. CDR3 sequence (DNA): TGTGCCAGCAGCCCAGGGGGACAGGGGGCAGGGGAGACCCAGTACTTC.

The CDR3 sequence: CASSTRGSGGEQYF. CDR3 nucleotide sequence: TGTGCCAGTAGTACCCGGGGTAGCGGGGGTGAGCAGTACTTC. The rearrangement links TRBV19 to TRBJ2-7; 9 nucleotides line up with TRBD2. The CDR3 is 14 residues long. CDR1 and CDR2 from the germline V gene are LNHDA and SQIVND (reference sequence). V lost 4 bases, J lost 7 bases, and 8 bases stayed unmatched.

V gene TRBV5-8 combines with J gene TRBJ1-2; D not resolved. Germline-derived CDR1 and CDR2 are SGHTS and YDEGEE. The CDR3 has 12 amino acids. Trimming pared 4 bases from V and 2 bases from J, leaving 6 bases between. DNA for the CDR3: TGTGCCAGCAGCCTCAGGAACTATGGCTACACCTTC. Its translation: CASSLRNYGYTF.

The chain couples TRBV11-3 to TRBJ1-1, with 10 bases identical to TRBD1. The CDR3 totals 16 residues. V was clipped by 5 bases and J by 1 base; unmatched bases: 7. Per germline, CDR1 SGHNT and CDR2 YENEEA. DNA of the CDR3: TGTGCCAGCAGCCCGGGACAGGGGCTTCCGAACACTGAAGCTTTCTTT. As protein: CASSPGQGLPNTEAFF.

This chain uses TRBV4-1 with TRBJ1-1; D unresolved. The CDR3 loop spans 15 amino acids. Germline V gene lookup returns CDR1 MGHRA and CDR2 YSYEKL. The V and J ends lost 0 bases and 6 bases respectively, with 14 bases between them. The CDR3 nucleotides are TGCGCCAGCAGCCAAGAGAGGCCCCTTAGCGCTGAAGCTTTCTTT. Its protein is CASSQERPLSAEAFF.